A selection of T cell receptor beta chains follows, all from one sample in a study of blood T cells in healthy people across ages. Each CDR3 protein gets one entry after TCRdb re-called the 5' RACE reads with MiXCR. Here the sample spans 1.5 million to 2 million distinct CDR3 sequences, 40% to 55% being singletons. Sequenced input: blood. The source is a woman between 40 and 50 years old in good health. The CDR3 runs from the conserved cysteine through the conserved F or W. D genes are given only for firm matches. Expanded clones get a size class; other rows say once, few or many, or leave the size out.

TGCAGCGTTGAGGAACAGGGGAACTATGGCTACACCTTC,CSVEEQGNYGYTF,TRBD1,TRBV29-1,few,TRBJ1-2,13
TGTGCCAGCAGTGGGGGGTCCATGGAGACCCAGTACTTC,CASSGGSMETQYF,.,TRBV13,many,TRBJ2-5,13
TGTGCCAGCAAAGTCGGTTCTTCGGGGTACGAGCAGTACTTC,CASKVGSSGYEQYF,.,TRBV28,once,TRBJ2-7,14
TGTGCCAGCAGTGTGGGCCTCAATTCACCCCTCCACTTT,CASSVGLNSPLHF,.,TRBV12-3/TRBV12-4,few,TRBJ1-6,13
TGCGCCAGCAGCCAAGAAGATACAGCGGAGCAGTTCTTC,CASSQEDTAEQFF,.,TRBV4-3,.,TRBJ2-1,13
TGTGCCAGCAGCTCACCCGGGACAGGGTATAAGGATACGCAGTATTTT,CASSSPGTGYKDTQYF,TRBD1,TRBV7-9,.,TRBJ2-3,16
TGTGCCAGCAGTGGGAATCTGCCCGAGACCCAGTACTTC,CASSGNLPETQYF,.,TRBV2,few,TRBJ2-5,13
TGCGCCAGCCGGGATTTATTAGGGGGGGCCAACGTCCTGACTTTC,CASRDLLGGANVLTF,.,TRBV5-1,few,TRBJ2-6,15
TGTGCCAGCAGCTCGACTTCCGGGACAGGGAGGACCTACGAGCAGTACTTC,CASSSTSGTGRTYEQYF,TRBD1,TRBV13,few,TRBJ2-7,17
TGTGCCAGCAGTGAAGCAGGGCAGAACTATGGCTACACCTTC,CASSEAGQNYGYTF,.,TRBV6-1,.,TRBJ1-2,14
TGTGCCAGCAGTGTACTGGCTTTCCAGACCCAGTACTTC,CASSVLAFQTQYF,.,TRBV27,.,TRBJ2-5,13
TGTGCCAGTAGACGGGACACGGGGGTCCCGGGACAGGGAGGGCAGCAGTACTTC,CASRRDTGVPGQGGQQYF,TRBD1,TRBV6-1,.,TRBJ2-7,18
TGTGCCAGCAGCACAGGGACTAGCGGGGAAATCTACAATGAGCAGTTCTTC,CASSTGTSGEIYNEQFF,TRBD2,TRBV28,few,TRBJ2-1,17
TGCGCCAGCAGCCAAGATCCGCCCGGGGCGCTCTCCTACGAGCAGTACTTC,CASSQDPPGALSYEQYF,.,TRBV4-3,.,TRBJ2-7,17
TGCAGTGCTCGGGACAGCCTAATAATCGGCGAGCAGTACTTC,CSARDSLIIGEQYF,TRBD1,TRBV20-1,.,TRBJ2-7,14
TGCAGTGCTAGTTCTAGCGGTAAAGAGACCCAGTACTTC,CSASSSGKETQYF,TRBD2,TRBV20-1,.,TRBJ2-5,13
TGTGCCAGCAGCCAAACGGGGAGGACCTACGAGCAGTACTTC,CASSQTGRTYEQYF,.,TRBV4-2,.,TRBJ2-7,14
TGTGCCAGCAGTTCTACCCGTCGGGACGAGCGGGTACGTCTTGAGCAGTTCTTC,CASSSTRRDERVRLEQFF,.,TRBV12-3/TRBV12-4,.,TRBJ2-1,18
TGTGCCAGCACCCTGAAGATTCGAGTCTATGGCTACACCTTC,CASTLKIRVYGYTF,.,TRBV28,.,TRBJ1-2,14
TGTGCCAGCAGTTTTGGACTAGCGGGAGACAATGAGCAGTACTTC,CASSFGLAGDNEQYF,TRBD2,TRBV27,few,TRBJ2-7,15
TGTGCCAGCAGCAGAGTGGGCTCTGGGGCCAACGTCCTGACTTTC,CASSRVGSGANVLTF,.,TRBV7-2,.,TRBJ2-6,15
TGCAGTGCTAGGGTCCCGGGGTCCGCGGCCCAGCATTTT,CSARVPGSAAQHF,.,TRBV20-1,few,TRBJ1-5,13
TGTGCCACCAGGAATAGCGGGGGGGCCGGCAATGAGCAGTTCTTC,CATRNSGGAGNEQFF,TRBD2,TRBV24-1,.,TRBJ2-1,15
TGTGCCAGCAATAGGGACAGAACCCACTATGGCTACACCTTC,CASNRDRTHYGYTF,TRBD1,TRBV6-1,.,TRBJ1-2,14
TGTGCCAGCAGTTACTTACAGGGTAATAATTCACCCCTCCACTTT,CASSYLQGNNSPLHF,.,TRBV6-6,.,TRBJ1-6,15
TGCGCCAGCAGTGATCTCCCCGGGAACAGGGGATGGAAAGAGACCCAGTACTTC,CASSDLPGNRGWKETQYF,TRBD1,TRBV10-2,.,TRBJ2-5,18
TGTGCCAGCAGCCCGACGGTGCCCACTGAAGCTTTCTTT,CASSPTVPTEAFF,.,TRBV6-6,.,TRBJ1-1,13
TGTGCCAGCACCCTGGGAACAGGGCTTGGGACCCAGTACTTC,CASTLGTGLGTQYF,.,TRBV2,.,TRBJ2-5,14
TGTGCCAGCAGTTTGGGGACTAGCGGGGGGGTTTGGCAGTACTTC,CASSLGTSGGVWQYF,TRBD2,TRBV12-3/TRBV12-4,.,TRBJ2-4,15
TGCAGTGCTACCAAGGGGAGCGGGGGGGGCGGAGATACGCAGTATTTT,CSATKGSGGGGDTQYF,TRBD2,TRBV20-1,.,TRBJ2-3,16
TGTGCCACCAGCACCGCAGCGGGGGGTGGGACAGATACGCAGTATTTT,CATSTAAGGGTDTQYF,TRBD2,TRBV15,.,TRBJ2-3,16
TGTGCCACCGCAGGCCTTTCAAGCGGCTACACCTTC,CATAGLSSGYTF,.,TRBV6-6,few,TRBJ1-2,12
TGCAGTGTGCGAGGGGGCGTAAGCACAGATACGCAGTATTTT,CSVRGGVSTDTQYF,TRBD1,TRBV20-1,.,TRBJ2-3,14
TGTGCCAGCAGTACACAAGGAAACACCATATATTTT,CASSTQGNTIYF,.,TRBV2,once,TRBJ1-3,12
TGTGCCAGCAGGTTACAGGGATTGGAGGAAAAACTGTTTTTT,CASRLQGLEEKLFF,.,TRBV2,.,TRBJ1-4,14
TGTGCCAGCAGCCGGCTAGAGCGCGATACGCAGTATTTT,CASSRLERDTQYF,.,TRBV9,.,TRBJ2-3,13
TGTGCCAGCAGGGTTCAACCAGCGGGGGGCTACAATGAGCAGTTCTTC,CASRVQPAGGYNEQFF,TRBD2,TRBV6-5,.,TRBJ2-1,16
TGCGGTGCTAGGGACAGGGGAATCCATAGCAATCAGCCCCAGCATTTT,CGARDRGIHSNQPQHF,TRBD1,TRBV20-1,.,TRBJ1-5,16
TGTGCCAGTAAATGGAGGACAGGGGACACCGGGGAGCTGTTTTTT,CASKWRTGDTGELFF,TRBD1,TRBV19,.,TRBJ2-2,15
TGTACCAGCTCTGATGGGACAGCGATGGGCTATGGCTACACCTTC,CTSSDGTAMGYGYTF,TRBD1,TRBV18,once,TRBJ1-2,15
TGTGCCAGCAGCTTATCAGGCGCGTCCTCTGGGGCCAACGTCCTGACTTTC,CASSLSGASSGANVLTF,.,TRBV7-9,.,TRBJ2-6,17
TGTGCCAGCAGTTACGAGGGGAGAACAGATACGCAGTATTTT,CASSYEGRTDTQYF,.,TRBV6-6,.,TRBJ2-3,14
TGTGCCAGCAGCTTACGACAGTTCTCTGGAAACACCATATATTTT,CASSLRQFSGNTIYF,.,TRBV5-6,.,TRBJ1-3,15
TGTACCAGCAGCGTCGGGGAGGAGACCCAGTACTTC,CTSSVGEETQYF,.,TRBV9,once,TRBJ2-5,12
TGTGCCAGCGTCGTCAGAGGACGAGGTGGTTACCCTGGAATGACGGATGAGCAGTTCTTC,CASVVRGRGGYPGMTDEQFF,.,TRBV27,.,TRBJ2-1,20
TGTGCTAGCAGCAATCCACTAGCGGGGGGCCTCCAAGAGACCCAGTACTTC,CASSNPLAGGLQETQYF,TRBD2,TRBV7-7,.,TRBJ2-5,17
TGCAGCGTTGACGCAGGACATGAGGACATTCAGTACTTC,CSVDAGHEDIQYF,.,TRBV29-1,few,TRBJ2-4,13